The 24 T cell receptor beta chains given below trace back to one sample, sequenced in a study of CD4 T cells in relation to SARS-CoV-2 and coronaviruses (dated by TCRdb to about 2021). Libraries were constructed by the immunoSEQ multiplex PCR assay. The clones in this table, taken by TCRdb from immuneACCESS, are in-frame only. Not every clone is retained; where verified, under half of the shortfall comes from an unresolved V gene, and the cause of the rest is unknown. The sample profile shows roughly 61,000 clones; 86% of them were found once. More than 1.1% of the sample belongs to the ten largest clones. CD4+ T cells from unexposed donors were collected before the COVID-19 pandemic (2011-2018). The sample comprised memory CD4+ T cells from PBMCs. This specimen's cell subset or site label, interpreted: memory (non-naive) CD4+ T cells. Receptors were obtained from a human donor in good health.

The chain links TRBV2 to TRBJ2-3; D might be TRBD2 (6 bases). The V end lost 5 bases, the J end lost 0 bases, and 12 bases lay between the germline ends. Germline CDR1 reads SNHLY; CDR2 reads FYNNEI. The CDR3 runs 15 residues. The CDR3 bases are TGTGCCAGCAGTCCCCGGGAGTTCAGCACAGATACGCAGTATTTT. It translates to CASSPREFSTDTQYF.

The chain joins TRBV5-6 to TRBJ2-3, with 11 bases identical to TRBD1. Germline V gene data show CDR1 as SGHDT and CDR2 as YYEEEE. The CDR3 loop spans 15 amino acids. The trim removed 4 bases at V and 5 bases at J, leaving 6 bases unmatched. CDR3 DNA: TGTGCCAGCAGCACGGACAGGGGGCCGAGAGATACGCAGTATTTT. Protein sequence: CASSTDRGPRDTQYF.

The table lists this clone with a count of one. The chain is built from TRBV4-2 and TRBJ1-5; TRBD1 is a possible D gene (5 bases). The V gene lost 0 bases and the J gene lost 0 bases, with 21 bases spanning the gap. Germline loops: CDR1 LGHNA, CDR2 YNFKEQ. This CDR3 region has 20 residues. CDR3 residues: CASSQDWLARVGYSNQPQHF. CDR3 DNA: TGTGCCAGCAGCCAAGATTGGCTCGCCAGGGTCGGTTATAGCAATCAGCCCCAGCATTTT.

The CDR3 nucleotides read TGTGCCAGCAGCTTACCGGGGAACTATGGCTACACCTTC. This encodes CASSLPGNYGYTF. The V call is TRBV5-4, the J call TRBJ1-2; D is undetermined. CDR1 and CDR2 (germline): SGHNT, YYREEE (reference sequence). The ends were cut back, 2 bases at V and 2 bases at J, with 7 bases in the middle. This CDR3 comprises 13 residues.

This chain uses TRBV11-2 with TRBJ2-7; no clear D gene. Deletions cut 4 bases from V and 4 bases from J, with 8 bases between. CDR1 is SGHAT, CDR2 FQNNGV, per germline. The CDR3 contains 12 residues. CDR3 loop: CASSSTEYEQYF. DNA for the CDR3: TGTGCCAGCAGCTCAACCGAATACGAGCAGTACTTC.

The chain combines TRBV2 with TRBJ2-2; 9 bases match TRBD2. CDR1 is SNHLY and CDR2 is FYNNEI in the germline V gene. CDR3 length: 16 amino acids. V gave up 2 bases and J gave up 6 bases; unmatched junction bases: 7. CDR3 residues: CASSELAGADSGELFF. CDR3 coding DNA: TGTGCCAGCAGTGAATTAGCGGGAGCTGATTCCGGGGAGCTGTTTTTT.

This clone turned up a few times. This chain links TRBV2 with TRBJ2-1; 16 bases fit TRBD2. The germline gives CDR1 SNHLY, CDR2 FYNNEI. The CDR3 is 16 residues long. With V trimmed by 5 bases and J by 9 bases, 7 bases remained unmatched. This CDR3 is CASSSGTSGRAGEQFF. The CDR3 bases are TGTGCCAGCAGTTCCGGGACTAGCGGGAGGGCCGGTGAGCAGTTCTTC. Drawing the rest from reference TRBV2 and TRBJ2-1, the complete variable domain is EPEVTQTPSHQVTQMGQEVILRCVPISNHLYFYWYRQILGQKVEFLVSFYNNEISEKSEIFDDQFSVERPDGSNFTLKIRSTKLEDSAMYFCASSSGTSGRAGEQFFGPGTRLTVL.

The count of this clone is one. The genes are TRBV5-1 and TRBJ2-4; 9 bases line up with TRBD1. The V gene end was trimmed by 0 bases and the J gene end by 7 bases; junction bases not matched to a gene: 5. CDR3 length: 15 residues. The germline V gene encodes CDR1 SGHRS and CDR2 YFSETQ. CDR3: CASSLVQGARNIQYF. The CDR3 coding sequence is TGCGCCAGCAGCTTGGTACAGGGGGCTCGGAACATTCAGTACTTC. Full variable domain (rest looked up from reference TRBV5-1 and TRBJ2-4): KAGVTQTPRYLIKTRGQQVTLSCSPISGHRSVSWYQQTPGQGLQFLFEYFSETQRNKGNFPGRFSGRQFSNSRSEMNVSTLELGDSALYLCASSLVQGARNIQYFGAGTRLSVL.

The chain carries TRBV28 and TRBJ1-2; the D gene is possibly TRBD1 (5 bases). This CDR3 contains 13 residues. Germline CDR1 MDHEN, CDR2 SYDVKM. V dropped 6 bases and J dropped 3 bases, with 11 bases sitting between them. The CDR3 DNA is TGTGCCAGCAGCATTGACAGAGACTATGGCTACACCTTC. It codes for CASSIDRDYGYTF.

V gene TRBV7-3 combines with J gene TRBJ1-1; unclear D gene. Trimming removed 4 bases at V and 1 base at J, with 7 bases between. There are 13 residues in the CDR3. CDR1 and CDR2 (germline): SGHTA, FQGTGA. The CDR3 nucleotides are TGTGCCAGCAGCTCCCAGAAGAACACTGAAGCTTTCTTT. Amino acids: CASSSQKNTEAFF. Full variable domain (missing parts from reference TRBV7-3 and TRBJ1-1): GAGVSQTPSNKVTEKGKYVELRCDPISGHTALYWYRQSLGQGPEFLIYFQGTGAADDSGLPNDRFFAVRPEGSVSTLKIQRTERGDSAVYLCASSSQKNTEAFFGQGTRLTVV.

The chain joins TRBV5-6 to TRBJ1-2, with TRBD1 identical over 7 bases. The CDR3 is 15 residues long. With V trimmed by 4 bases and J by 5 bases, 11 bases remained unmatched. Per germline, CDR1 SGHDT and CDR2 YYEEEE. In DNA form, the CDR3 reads TGTGCCAGCAGCCAAAGGGACAGACTCCGGTATGGCTACACCTTC. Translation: CASSQRDRLRYGYTF.

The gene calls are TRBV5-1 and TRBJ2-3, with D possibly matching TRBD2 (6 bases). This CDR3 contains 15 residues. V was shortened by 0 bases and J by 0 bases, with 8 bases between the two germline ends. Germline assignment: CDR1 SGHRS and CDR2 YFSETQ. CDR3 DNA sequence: TGCGCCAGCAGCTTGGGTGGGACTAGCACAGATACGCAGTATTTT. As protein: CASSLGGTSTDTQYF.

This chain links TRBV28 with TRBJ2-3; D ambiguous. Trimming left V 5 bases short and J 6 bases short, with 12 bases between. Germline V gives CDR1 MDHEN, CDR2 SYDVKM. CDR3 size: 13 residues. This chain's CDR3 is CASSGEVADTQYF. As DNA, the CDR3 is TGTGCCAGCAGTGGAGAGGTGGCGGATACGCAGTATTTT.

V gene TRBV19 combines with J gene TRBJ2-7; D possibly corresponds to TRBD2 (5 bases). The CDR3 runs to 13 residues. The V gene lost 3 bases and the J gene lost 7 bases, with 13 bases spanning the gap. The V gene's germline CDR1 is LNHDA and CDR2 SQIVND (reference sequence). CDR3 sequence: CASSITGSREQYF. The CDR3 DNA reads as TGTGCCAGTAGTATCACGGGATCGAGGGAGCAGTACTTC.

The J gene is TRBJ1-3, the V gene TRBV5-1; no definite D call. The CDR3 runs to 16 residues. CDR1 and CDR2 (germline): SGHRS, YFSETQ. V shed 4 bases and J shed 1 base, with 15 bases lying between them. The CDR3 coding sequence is TGCGCCAGCAGCGCGGACGTCGACATTTCTGGAAACACCATATATTTT. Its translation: CASSADVDISGNTIYF.

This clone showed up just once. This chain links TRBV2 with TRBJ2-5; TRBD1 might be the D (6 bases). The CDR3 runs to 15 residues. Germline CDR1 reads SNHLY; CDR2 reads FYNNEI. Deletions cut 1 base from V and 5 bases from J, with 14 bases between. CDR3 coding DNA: TGTGCCAGCAGTGAAGACAGGGTTCGAGGGGAGACCCAGTACTTC. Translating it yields CASSEDRVRGETQYF.

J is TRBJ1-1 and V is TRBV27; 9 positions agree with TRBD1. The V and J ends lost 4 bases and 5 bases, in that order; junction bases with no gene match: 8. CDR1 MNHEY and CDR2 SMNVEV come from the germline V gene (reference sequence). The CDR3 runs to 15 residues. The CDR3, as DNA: TGTGCCAGCAGTTCCCCCGACAGGGGGAGGACTGAAGCTTTCTTT. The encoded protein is CASSSPDRGRTEAFF.

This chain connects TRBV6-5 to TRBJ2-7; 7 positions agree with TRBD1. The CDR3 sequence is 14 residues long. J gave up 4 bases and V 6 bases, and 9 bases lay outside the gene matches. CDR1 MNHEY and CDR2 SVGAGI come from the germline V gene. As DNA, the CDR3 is TGTGCCAGCAGGCGACAGGGTTCTTCTTACGAGCAGTACTTC. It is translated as CASRRQGSSYEQYF.

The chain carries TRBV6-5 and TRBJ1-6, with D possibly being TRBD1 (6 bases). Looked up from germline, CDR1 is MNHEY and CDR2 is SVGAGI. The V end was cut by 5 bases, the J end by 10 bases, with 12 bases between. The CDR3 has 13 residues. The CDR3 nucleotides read TGTGCCAGCAGTCAACAGGGATCGTCACCCCTCCACTTT. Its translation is CASSQQGSSPLHF.

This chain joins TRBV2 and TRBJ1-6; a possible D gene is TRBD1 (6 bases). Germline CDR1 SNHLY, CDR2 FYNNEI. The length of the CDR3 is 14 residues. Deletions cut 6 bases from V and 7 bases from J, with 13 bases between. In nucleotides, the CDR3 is TGTGCCAGCAGGGCGGACAGTGGAAATTCACCCCTCCACTTT. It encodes CASRADSGNSPLHF.

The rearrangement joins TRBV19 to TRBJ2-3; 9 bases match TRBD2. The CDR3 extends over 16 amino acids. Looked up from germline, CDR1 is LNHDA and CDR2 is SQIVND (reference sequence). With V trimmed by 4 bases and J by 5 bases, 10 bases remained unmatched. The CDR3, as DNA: TGTGCCAGTAGTACCAGATTAGCGGGAGCAATAGATACGCAGTATTTT. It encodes CASSTRLAGAIDTQYF. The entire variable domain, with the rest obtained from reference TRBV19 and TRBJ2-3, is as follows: DGGITQSPKYLFRKEGQNVTLSCEQNLNHDAMYWYRQDPGQGLRLIYYSQIVNDFQKGDIAEGYSVSREKKESFPLTVTSAQKNPTAFYLCASSTRLAGAIDTQYFGPGTRLTVL.

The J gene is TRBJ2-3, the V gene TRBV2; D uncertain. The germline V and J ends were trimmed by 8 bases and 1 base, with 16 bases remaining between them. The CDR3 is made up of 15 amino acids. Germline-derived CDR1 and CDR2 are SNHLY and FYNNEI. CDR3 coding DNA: TGTGCCAGCTCTTCTACGACGACTGGCACAGATACGCAGTATTTT. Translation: CASSSTTTGTDTQYF.

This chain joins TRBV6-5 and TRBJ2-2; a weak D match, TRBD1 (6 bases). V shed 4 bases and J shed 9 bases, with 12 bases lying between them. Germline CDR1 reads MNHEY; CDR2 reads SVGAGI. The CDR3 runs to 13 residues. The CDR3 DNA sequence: TGTGCCAGCAGTTCTACAGGGTACAGGGAGCTGTTTTTT. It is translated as CASSSTGYRELFF.

CDR3 sequence reads: CASSESSYRETQYF. CDR3 DNA: TGTGCCAGCAGTGAGTCGAGTTATCGGGAGACCCAGTACTTC. V and J are TRBV2 and TRBJ2-5; D not certain. The CDR3 consists of 14 residues. CDR1 SNHLY and CDR2 FYNNEI come from the germline V gene. V was pared by 3 bases and J by 5 bases, with 13 bases between.